A selection of T cell receptor beta chains follows, all from one sample in a study of CD8 T cells in ankylosing spondylitis. TCRdb re-derived calls from the 5' RACE reads in MiXCR, one entry per CDR3 protein. In the table there are 200,000 to 300,000 distinct CDR3 sequences, 10% to 13% of which are singletons. Sequenced sample: blood, either unsorted or a sorted T cell fraction (not recorded which). The receptors here all came from a male donor with ankylosing spondylitis or in good health (not recorded which). CDR3s include the opening cysteine and the closing phenylalanine or tryptophan. D genes are given only for firm matches. Only some rows state a clone size, as once, few, many or a class for expanded clones.

j_call: TRBJ1-1; v_call: TRBV2; clone_size: many; d_call: TRBD1; cdr3_nt: TGTGCCAGCAGTGTTTCAGGGGGCACTGAAGCTTTCTTT; cdr3_aa: CASSVSGGTEAFF
j_call: TRBJ2-5; v_call: TRBV2; clone_size: many; d_call: NA; cdr3_nt: TGTGCCAGCAGTGAAGTAGAGACCCAGTACTTC; cdr3_aa: CASSEVETQYF
j_call: TRBJ1-2; v_call: TRBV18; clone_size: many; d_call: NA; cdr3_nt: TGTGCCAGCTCACCACAGCCAGGGCTCGGGCTTTATGGCTACACCTTC; cdr3_aa: CASSPQPGLGLYGYTF
j_call: TRBJ2-1; v_call: TRBV5-1; clone_size: NA; d_call: NA; cdr3_nt: TGCGCCAGCAGCCCGACGGGAATACACAATGAGCAGTTCTTC; cdr3_aa: CASSPTGIHNEQFF
j_call: TRBJ1-1; v_call: TRBV20-1; clone_size: many; d_call: TRBD1; cdr3_nt: TGCAGTGCTAAGAGACAGGGAATCACTGAAGCTTTCTTT; cdr3_aa: CSAKRQGITEAFF
j_call: TRBJ2-3; v_call: TRBV12-3/TRBV12-4; clone_size: NA; d_call: TRBD2; cdr3_nt: TGTGCCAGCAGTGCGATACTAGCGGGAGCTACAGATACGCAGTATTTT; cdr3_aa: CASSAILAGATDTQYF
j_call: TRBJ1-3; v_call: TRBV7-9; clone_size: few; d_call: NA; cdr3_nt: TGTGCCAGCAGTTTTCCGGGACTAAACACCATATATTTT; cdr3_aa: CASSFPGLNTIYF
j_call: TRBJ1-3; v_call: TRBV10-3; clone_size: few; d_call: NA; cdr3_nt: TGTGCCATCAGTGACGGAGTGGGGGATGGAAACACCATATATTTT; cdr3_aa: CAISDGVGDGNTIYF
j_call: TRBJ2-1; v_call: TRBV5-1; clone_size: many; d_call: NA; cdr3_nt: TGCGCCAGCAGCTTCGAGTATAATGAGCAGTTCTTC; cdr3_aa: CASSFEYNEQFF
j_call: TRBJ2-1; v_call: TRBV29-1; clone_size: many; d_call: NA; cdr3_nt: TGCAGCGTTGTGAGGCGGGATTCCTACAATGAGCAGTTCTTC; cdr3_aa: CSVVRRDSYNEQFF
j_call: TRBJ1-1; v_call: TRBV13; clone_size: many; d_call: NA; cdr3_nt: TGTGCCAGCAGCTTAGAAGGGGGGGCGAACACTGAAGCTTTCTTT; cdr3_aa: CASSLEGGANTEAFF
j_call: TRBJ1-2; v_call: TRBV27; clone_size: many; d_call: TRBD1; cdr3_nt: TGTGCCAGCAGTTTACTCAGGACAGGGGGGTCTAACTATGGCTACACCTTC; cdr3_aa: CASSLLRTGGSNYGYTF
j_call: TRBJ2-3; v_call: TRBV12-3/TRBV12-4; clone_size: few; d_call: NA; cdr3_nt: TGTGCCAGCAGTTTGAGGGGAGTTGGCACAGATACGCAGTATTTT; cdr3_aa: CASSLRGVGTDTQYF
j_call: TRBJ2-3; v_call: TRBV18; clone_size: few; d_call: NA; cdr3_nt: TGTGCCAGCTCACCACGCCCGTTTCCTACGGGCACAGATACGCAGTATTTT; cdr3_aa: CASSPRPFPTGTDTQYF
j_call: TRBJ1-1; v_call: TRBV19; clone_size: many; d_call: NA; cdr3_nt: TGTGCCAGTAGTATCCAGGGGTCTAGCACTGAAGCTTTCTTT; cdr3_aa: CASSIQGSSTEAFF
j_call: TRBJ2-7; v_call: TRBV5-1; clone_size: many; d_call: NA; cdr3_nt: TGCGCCAGCAGCCGGGACATGGGAACTAGCTACGAGCAGTACTTC; cdr3_aa: CASSRDMGTSYEQYF
j_call: TRBJ1-2; v_call: TRBV21-1; clone_size: NA; d_call: NA; cdr3_nt: TGTGCCAGCAGAACGTTTGGCTACACCTTC; cdr3_aa: CASRTFGYTF
j_call: TRBJ1-1; v_call: TRBV3-1; clone_size: many; d_call: NA; cdr3_nt: TGTGCCAGCAGCGGCGGGCAGGGAAGAACTGAAGCTTTCTTT; cdr3_aa: CASSGGQGRTEAFF
j_call: TRBJ2-1; v_call: TRBV3-1; clone_size: few; d_call: NA; cdr3_nt: TGTGCCAGCAGCCCCCGGGACAAGCTAAAGCAGTTCTTC; cdr3_aa: CASSPRDKLKQFF
j_call: TRBJ2-1; v_call: TRBV5-1; clone_size: many; d_call: NA; cdr3_nt: TGCGCCAGCAGCTTGGCCGGGGCTAGCGGAGGGGGCAATGAGCAGTTCTTC; cdr3_aa: CASSLAGASGGGNEQFF
j_call: TRBJ2-5; v_call: TRBV12-3/TRBV12-4; clone_size: many; d_call: NA; cdr3_nt: TGTGCCAGCAGTTTAGGGTTCGAGACCCAGTACTTC; cdr3_aa: CASSLGFETQYF
j_call: TRBJ2-3; v_call: TRBV10-3; clone_size: many; d_call: NA; cdr3_nt: TGTGCCATCCTCACCAGCGGACAGCACACAGATACGCAGTATTTT; cdr3_aa: CAILTSGQHTDTQYF
j_call: TRBJ2-3; v_call: TRBV7-2; clone_size: NA; d_call: TRBD2; cdr3_nt: TGTGCCAGCAGCTTAGTTGTGTCTAGCGGGGGGTCAGATACGCAGTATTTT; cdr3_aa: CASSLVVSSGGSDTQYF
j_call: TRBJ2-5; v_call: TRBV5-1; clone_size: many; d_call: TRBD1; cdr3_nt: TGCGCCAGCAATTCTCCCGAGACAGGGAAAGAGACCCAGTACTTC; cdr3_aa: CASNSPETGKETQYF
j_call: TRBJ1-2; v_call: TRBV30; clone_size: few; d_call: NA; cdr3_nt: TGTGCCTGGAGTGCTGGGGAAATCTATGGCTACACCTTC; cdr3_aa: CAWSAGEIYGYTF
j_call: TRBJ2-5; v_call: TRBV12-3/TRBV12-4; clone_size: many; d_call: NA; cdr3_nt: TGTGCCAGCAGTTTGCGGAGCCAAGAGACCCAGTACTTC; cdr3_aa: CASSLRSQETQYF
j_call: TRBJ1-2; v_call: TRBV7-9; clone_size: many; d_call: NA; cdr3_nt: TGTGCCAGCAGCCACCCACGGCGGGGGATCTATGGCTACACCTTC; cdr3_aa: CASSHPRRGIYGYTF
j_call: TRBJ1-1; v_call: TRBV23-1; clone_size: NA; d_call: NA; cdr3_nt: TGCGCCAGCAGTCAGCCGCGGTGGGCCATCTCTGAAGCTTTCTTT; cdr3_aa: CASSQPRWAISEAFF
j_call: TRBJ2-5; v_call: TRBV11-2; clone_size: many; d_call: TRBD1; cdr3_nt: TGTGCCAGCAGCTTAGGGACAGGGGGGATCCAAGAGACCCAGTACTTC; cdr3_aa: CASSLGTGGIQETQYF
j_call: TRBJ1-1; v_call: TRBV6-6; clone_size: many; d_call: TRBD1; cdr3_nt: TGTGCCAGCAGTTACCCCCAGGGGGCCGAAGCTTTCTTT; cdr3_aa: CASSYPQGAEAFF
j_call: TRBJ1-1; v_call: TRBV7-9; clone_size: NA; d_call: NA; cdr3_nt: TGTGCCAGCAGCTTGTATCTAGAAGCTTTCTTT; cdr3_aa: CASSLYLEAFF
j_call: TRBJ2-3; v_call: TRBV5-6; clone_size: many; d_call: TRBD2; cdr3_nt: TGTGCCAGCATGCTTGATAGCGGGAGTACAGATACGCAGTATTTT; cdr3_aa: CASMLDSGSTDTQYF
j_call: TRBJ1-5; v_call: TRBV3-1; clone_size: many; d_call: NA; cdr3_nt: TGTGCCAGCAGCCAAGACTCCAATCAGCCCCAGCATTTT; cdr3_aa: CASSQDSNQPQHF
j_call: TRBJ2-2; v_call: TRBV20-1; clone_size: many; d_call: TRBD2; cdr3_nt: TGCAGTGCTAGAGATAGGGAGGGGACTAGCGGGAACGAGAACACCGGGGAGCTGTTTTTT; cdr3_aa: CSARDREGTSGNENTGELFF
j_call: TRBJ2-7; v_call: TRBV20-1; clone_size: many; d_call: TRBD1; cdr3_nt: TGCAGTGCTAGCCGGGACAGGGGAGTCGAGCAGTACTTC; cdr3_aa: CSASRDRGVEQYF
j_call: TRBJ1-2; v_call: TRBV3-1; clone_size: many; d_call: NA; cdr3_nt: TGTGCCAGCAGCCGCGGGACACCCCAAGGCTACACCTTC; cdr3_aa: CASSRGTPQGYTF
j_call: TRBJ2-1; v_call: TRBV4-2; clone_size: few; d_call: TRBD2; cdr3_nt: TGTGCCAGCAGCCGCAGTAGCGGGCAATACAATGAGCAGTTCTTC; cdr3_aa: CASSRSSGQYNEQFF
j_call: TRBJ2-5; v_call: TRBV6-1; clone_size: many; d_call: NA; cdr3_nt: TGTGCCAGCATCCTTACAGGGCCTGGAGAGACCCAGTACTTC; cdr3_aa: CASILTGPGETQYF
j_call: TRBJ2-7; v_call: TRBV3-1; clone_size: NA; d_call: NA; cdr3_nt: TGTGCCAGCAGCCAAGTATGGGGATCTGAGCAGTGCTTC; cdr3_aa: CASSQVWGSEQCF
j_call: TRBJ2-3; v_call: TRBV11-2; clone_size: NA; d_call: TRBD2; cdr3_nt: TGTGCCAGCAGCTTAAAAAGAGGGACTAGCGGGAACACAGATACGCAGTATTTT; cdr3_aa: CASSLKRGTSGNTDTQYF
j_call: TRBJ2-2; v_call: TRBV30; clone_size: few; d_call: NA; cdr3_nt: TGTGCCTGGAGTGCAGGCGTAACCGGGGAGCTGTTTTTT; cdr3_aa: CAWSAGVTGELFF